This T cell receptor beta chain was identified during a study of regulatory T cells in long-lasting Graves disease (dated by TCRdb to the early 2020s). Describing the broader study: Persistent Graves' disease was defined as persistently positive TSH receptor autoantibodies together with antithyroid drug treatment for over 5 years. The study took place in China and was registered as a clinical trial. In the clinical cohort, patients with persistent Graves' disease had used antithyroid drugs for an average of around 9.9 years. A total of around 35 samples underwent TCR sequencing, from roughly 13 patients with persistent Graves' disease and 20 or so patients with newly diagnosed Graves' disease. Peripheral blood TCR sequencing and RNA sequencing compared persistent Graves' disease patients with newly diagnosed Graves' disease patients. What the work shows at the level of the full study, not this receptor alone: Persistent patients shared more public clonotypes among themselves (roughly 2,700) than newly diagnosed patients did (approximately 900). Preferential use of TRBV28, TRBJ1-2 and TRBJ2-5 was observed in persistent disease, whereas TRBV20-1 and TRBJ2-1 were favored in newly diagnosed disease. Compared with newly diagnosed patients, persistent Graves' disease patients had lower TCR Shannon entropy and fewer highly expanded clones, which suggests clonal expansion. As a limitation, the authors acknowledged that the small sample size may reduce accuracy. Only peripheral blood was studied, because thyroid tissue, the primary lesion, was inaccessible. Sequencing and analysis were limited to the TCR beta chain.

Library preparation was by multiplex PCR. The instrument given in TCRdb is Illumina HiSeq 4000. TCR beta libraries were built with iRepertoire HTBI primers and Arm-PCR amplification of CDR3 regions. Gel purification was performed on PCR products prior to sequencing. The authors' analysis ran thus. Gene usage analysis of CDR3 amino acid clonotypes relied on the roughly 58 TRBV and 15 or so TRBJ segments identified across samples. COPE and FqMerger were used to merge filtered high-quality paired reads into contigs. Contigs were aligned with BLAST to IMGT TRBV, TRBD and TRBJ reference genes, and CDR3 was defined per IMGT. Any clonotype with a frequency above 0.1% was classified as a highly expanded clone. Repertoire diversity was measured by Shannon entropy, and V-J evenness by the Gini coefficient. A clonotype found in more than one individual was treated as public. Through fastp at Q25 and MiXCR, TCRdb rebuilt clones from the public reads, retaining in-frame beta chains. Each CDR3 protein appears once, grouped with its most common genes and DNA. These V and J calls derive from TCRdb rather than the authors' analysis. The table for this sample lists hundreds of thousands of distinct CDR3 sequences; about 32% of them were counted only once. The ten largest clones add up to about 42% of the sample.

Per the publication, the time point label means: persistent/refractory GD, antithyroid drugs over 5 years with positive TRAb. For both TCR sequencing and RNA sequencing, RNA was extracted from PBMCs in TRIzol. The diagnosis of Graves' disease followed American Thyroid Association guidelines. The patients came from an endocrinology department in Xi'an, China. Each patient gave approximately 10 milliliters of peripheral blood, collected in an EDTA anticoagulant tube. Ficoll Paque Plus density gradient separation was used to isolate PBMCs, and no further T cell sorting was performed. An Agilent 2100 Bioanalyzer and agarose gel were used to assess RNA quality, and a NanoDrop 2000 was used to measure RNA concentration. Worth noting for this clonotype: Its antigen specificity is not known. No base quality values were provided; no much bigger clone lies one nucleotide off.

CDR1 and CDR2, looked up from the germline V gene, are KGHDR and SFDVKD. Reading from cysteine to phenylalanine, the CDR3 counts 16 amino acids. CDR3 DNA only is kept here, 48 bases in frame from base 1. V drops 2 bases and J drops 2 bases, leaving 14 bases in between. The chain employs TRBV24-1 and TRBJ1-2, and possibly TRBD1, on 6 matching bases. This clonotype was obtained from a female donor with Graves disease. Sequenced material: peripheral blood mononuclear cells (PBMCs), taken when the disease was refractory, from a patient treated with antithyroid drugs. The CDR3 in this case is CATSDSGQPLNYGYTF. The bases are TGTGCCACCAGTGATTCCGGACAGCCATTAAACTATGGCTACACCTTC.